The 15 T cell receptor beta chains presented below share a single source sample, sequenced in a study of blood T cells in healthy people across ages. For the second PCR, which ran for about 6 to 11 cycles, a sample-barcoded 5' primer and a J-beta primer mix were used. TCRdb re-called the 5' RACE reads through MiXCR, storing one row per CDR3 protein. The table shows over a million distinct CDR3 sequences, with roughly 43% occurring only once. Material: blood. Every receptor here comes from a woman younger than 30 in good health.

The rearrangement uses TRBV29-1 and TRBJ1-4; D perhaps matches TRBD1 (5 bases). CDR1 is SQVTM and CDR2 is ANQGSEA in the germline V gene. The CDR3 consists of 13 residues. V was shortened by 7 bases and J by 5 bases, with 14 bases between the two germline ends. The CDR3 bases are TGCAGCGGGGGTCCAGGGCAAAATGAAAAACTGTTTTTT. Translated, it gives CSGGPGQNEKLFF.

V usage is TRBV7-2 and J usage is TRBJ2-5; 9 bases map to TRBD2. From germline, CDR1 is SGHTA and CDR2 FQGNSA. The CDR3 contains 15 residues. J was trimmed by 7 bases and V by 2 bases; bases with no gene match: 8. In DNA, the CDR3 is TGTGCCAGCAGCTTATATGGGCTAGCGGGGACGACCCAGTACTTC. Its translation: CASSLYGLAGTTQYF.

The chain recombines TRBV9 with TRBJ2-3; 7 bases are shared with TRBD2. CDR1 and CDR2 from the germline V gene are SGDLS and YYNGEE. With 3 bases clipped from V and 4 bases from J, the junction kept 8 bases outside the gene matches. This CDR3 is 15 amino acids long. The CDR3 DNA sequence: TGTGCCAGCAGCGGCCAAGCGGGGAGGGCAGATACGCAGTATTTT. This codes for CASSGQAGRADTQYF.

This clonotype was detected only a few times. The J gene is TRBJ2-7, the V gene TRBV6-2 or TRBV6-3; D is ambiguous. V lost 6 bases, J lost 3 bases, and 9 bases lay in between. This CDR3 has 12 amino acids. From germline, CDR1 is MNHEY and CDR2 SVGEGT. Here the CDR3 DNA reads TGTGCCAGCAGAAATGCCGTCTACGAGCAGTACTTC. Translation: CASRNAVYEQYF.

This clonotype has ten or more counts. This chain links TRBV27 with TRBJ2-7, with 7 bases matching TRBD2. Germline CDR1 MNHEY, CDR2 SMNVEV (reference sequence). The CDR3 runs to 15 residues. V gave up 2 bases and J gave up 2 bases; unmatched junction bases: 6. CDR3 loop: CASSLVGGSTYEQYF. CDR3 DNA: TGTGCCAGCAGTTTAGTCGGCGGGAGTACCTACGAGCAGTACTTC.

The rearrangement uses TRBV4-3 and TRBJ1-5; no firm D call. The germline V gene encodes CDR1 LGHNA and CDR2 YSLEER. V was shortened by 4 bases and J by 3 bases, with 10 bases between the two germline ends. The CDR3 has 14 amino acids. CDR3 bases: TGCGCCAGCAGCCCGGATATTCACAATCAGCCCCAGCATTTT. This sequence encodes CASSPDIHNQPQHF.

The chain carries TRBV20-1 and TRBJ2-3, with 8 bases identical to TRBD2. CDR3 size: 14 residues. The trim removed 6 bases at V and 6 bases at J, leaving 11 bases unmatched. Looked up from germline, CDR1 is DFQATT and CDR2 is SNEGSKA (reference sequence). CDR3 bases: TGCAGTGCAGGGCTCGGGAGGGCCTGGGATACGCAGTATTTT. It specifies CSAGLGRAWDTQYF.

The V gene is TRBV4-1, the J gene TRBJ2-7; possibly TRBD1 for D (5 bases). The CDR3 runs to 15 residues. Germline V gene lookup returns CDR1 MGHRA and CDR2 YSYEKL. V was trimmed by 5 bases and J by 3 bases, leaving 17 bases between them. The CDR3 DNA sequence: TGCGCCAGCAGCACTCACCAGGGAATCGGCTACGAGCAGTACTTC. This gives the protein CASSTHQGIGYEQYF.

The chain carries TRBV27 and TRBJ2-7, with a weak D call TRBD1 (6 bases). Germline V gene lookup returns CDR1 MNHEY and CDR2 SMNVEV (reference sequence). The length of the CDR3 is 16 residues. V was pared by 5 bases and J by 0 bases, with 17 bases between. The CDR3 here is CASSISGTKSSYEQYF. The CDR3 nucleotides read TGTGCCAGCAGTATCTCCGGGACAAAGAGCTCCTACGAGCAGTACTTC.

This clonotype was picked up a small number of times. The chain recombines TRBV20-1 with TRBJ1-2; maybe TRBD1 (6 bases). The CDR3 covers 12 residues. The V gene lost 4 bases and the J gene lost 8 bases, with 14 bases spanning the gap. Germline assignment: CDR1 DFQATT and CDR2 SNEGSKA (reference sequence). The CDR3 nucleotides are TGCAGTGCTACACACAGGGATCGGGGCTACACCTTC. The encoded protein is CSATHRDRGYTF.

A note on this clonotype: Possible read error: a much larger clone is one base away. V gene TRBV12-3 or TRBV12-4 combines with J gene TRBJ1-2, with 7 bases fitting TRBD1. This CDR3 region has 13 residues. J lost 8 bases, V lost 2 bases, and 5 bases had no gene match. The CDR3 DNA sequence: TGTGCCAGCAGTTTATCGTCAGGGGGAGGCTACACCTTC. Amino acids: CASSLSSGGGYTF.

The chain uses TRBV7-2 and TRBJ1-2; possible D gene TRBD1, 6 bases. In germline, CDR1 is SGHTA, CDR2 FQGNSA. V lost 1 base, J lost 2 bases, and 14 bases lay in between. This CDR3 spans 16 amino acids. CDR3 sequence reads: CASSLVSQGGNYGYTF. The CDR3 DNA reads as TGTGCCAGCAGCTTAGTCTCACAGGGAGGCAACTATGGCTACACCTTC.

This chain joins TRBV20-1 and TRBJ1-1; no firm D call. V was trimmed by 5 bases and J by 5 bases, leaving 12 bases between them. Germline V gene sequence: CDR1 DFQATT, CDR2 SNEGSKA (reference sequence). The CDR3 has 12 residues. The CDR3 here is CSAERVGTEAFF. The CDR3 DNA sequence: TGCAGTGCTGAGAGAGTTGGAACTGAAGCTTTCTTT.

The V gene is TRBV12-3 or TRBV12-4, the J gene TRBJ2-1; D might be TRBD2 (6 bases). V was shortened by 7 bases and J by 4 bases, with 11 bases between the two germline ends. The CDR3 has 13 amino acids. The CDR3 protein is CASTSGDYNEQFF. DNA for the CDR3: TGTGCCAGCACCTCGGGGGATTACAATGAGCAGTTCTTC.

CDR3: CASSSRGTTEAFF. The CDR3 nucleotides read TGTGCCAGCAGCTCCAGGGGTACCACTGAAGCTTTCTTT. V is TRBV11-2 and J is TRBJ1-1; tentative D call: TRBD1 (6 bases). CDR3 length: 13 amino acids. Trimming pared 4 bases from V and 4 bases from J, leaving 10 bases between. Germline V CDR1 and CDR2: SGHAT, FQNNGV.